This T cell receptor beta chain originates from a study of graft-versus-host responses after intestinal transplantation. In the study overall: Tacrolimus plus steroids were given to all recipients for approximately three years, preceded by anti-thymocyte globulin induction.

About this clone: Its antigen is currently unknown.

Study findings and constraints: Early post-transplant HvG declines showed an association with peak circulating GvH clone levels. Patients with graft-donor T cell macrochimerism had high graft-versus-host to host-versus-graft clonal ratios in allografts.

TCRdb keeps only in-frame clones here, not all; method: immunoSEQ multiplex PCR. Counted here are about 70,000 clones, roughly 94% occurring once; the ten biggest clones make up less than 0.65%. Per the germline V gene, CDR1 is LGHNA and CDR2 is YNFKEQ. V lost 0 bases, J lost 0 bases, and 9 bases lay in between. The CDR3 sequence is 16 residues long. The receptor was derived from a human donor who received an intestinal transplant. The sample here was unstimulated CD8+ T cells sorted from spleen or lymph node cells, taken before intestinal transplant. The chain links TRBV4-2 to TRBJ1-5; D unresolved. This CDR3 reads CASSQEMGISNQPQHF. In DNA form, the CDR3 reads TGTGCCAGCAGCCAAGAAATGGGGATTAGCAATCAGCCCCAGCATTTT.